This T cell receptor (beta chain) emerged from a study of persistence of HIV-infected CD4 T cells. The study, taken as a whole, reports: CMV- and Gag-responding cells had lower TCRbeta richness than CD3/CD28-responding cells.

Remarks on this clone: The antigen is undetermined.

Cells were stimulated nonspecifically with anti-CD3/anti-CD28 magnetic beads. CD4+ T cells upregulating both CD40 ligand and CD69 were sorted as responding cells. CD4+ T cell counts exceeded 400 cells/uL; CMV serology was positive. The immunoSEQ assay was version 4, run in survey mode. Template was genomic DNA at approximately 10 ng/uL, with up to about 1 ug used per sample. This table comes from immunoSEQ multiplex PCR, and its TCRdb copy is limited to in-frame clones, with some not included. The sample lists some 49,000 clones; over 80% were seen once. Germline V gene data show CDR1 as SGDLS and CDR2 as YYNGEE. V dropped 0 bases and J dropped 6 bases, with 7 bases sitting between them. The CDR3 spans 14 residues.

Sample: CD4+ T cells sorted from PBMCs after approximately 20-hour stimulation, taken from a patient who received antiretroviral therapy. This TCR was recovered from an adult woman with HIV who was CMV-seropositive. The J gene is TRBJ1-6, the V gene TRBV9; tentatively, D is TRBD1 (5 bases). The CDR3 is CASSVEDTNSPLHF. The CDR3 DNA sequence: TGTGCCAGCAGCGTAGAGGACACTAATTCACCCCTCCACTTT. Using reference TRBV9 and TRBJ1-6 for the parts outside the CDR3, the full variable domain is DSGVTQTPKHLITATGQRVTLRCSPRSGDLSVYWYQQSLDQGLQFLIQYYNGEERAKGNILERFSAQQFPDLHSELNLSSLELGDSALYFCASSVEDTNSPLHFGNGTRLTVT.